These T cell receptor beta chains were read from a single sample in a study of CD8 T cells in Susac syndrome. MiXCR, applied by TCRdb to the immunoSEQ multiplex PCR reads, yields one record per CDR3 protein. The top ten hold just over 0.095% of the sample, which has about 110,000 distinct CDR3 sequences, 96% seen once. The sequencing sample was made of CD4+ T cells from PBMCs. These receptors were taken from a human donor in good health. CDR3s include the opening cysteine and the closing phenylalanine or tryptophan. The D gene is left open where the match is weak. Some rows mark clone size as missing; the rest say once, few, many or name a class of expanded clone.

j_call,d_call,v_call,clone_size,cdr3_nt,cdr3_aa
TRBJ1-1,.,TRBV4-1,.,TGCGCCAGCAGCCAAGGCTTCCGGGATGAAGCTTTCTTT,CASSQGFRDEAFF
TRBJ1-2,.,TRBV29-1,.,TGCAGCGTTCTGAAAATAAAGAGACACGGGAATTACTATGGCTACACCTTC,CSVLKIKRHGNYYGYTF
TRBJ2-1,.,TRBV18,.,TGTGCCAGCTCACCGCCCGAGGGCGACTACAATGAGCAGTTCTTC,CASSPPEGDYNEQFF
TRBJ2-7,.,TRBV12-3/TRBV12-4,.,TGTGCCAGCAGGCGTAATACAATTTCCTACGAGCAGTACTTC,CASRRNTISYEQYF
TRBJ2-7,.,TRBV2,.,TGTGCCAGCAGTGAATTAGAGGGACCCGTAGTGGAGCAGTACTTC,CASSELEGPVVEQYF
TRBJ2-3,TRBD2,TRBV30,.,TGTGCCTGGAGTCGTAGCGGGGGGCCAGGACTCACAGATACGCAGTATTTT,CAWSRSGGPGLTDTQYF
TRBJ1-1,.,TRBV5-6,.,TGTGCCAGCAGCTTGTACAGCTACACTGAAGCTTTCTTT,CASSLYSYTEAFF
TRBJ2-3,.,TRBV7-6,once,TGTGCCAGCAGCTACCGTACGGTTGATACGCAGTATTTT,CASSYRTVDTQYF
TRBJ1-5,TRBD1,TRBV4-1,once,TGCGCCAGCAGCCAAAAAACCCGACAGGGGCGACATCAGCCCCAGCATTTT,CASSQKTRQGRHQPQHF
TRBJ2-7,.,TRBV14,.,TGTGCCAGCAGCCTCACGCAGGGGAGAATCGAGCAGTACTTC,CASSLTQGRIEQYF
TRBJ2-1,.,TRBV7-2,.,TGTGCCAGCAGCTCGGGGGTCCATTACAATGAGCAGTTCTTC,CASSSGVHYNEQFF
TRBJ2-5,.,TRBV4-2,.,TGTGCCAGCAGCGGATTGAAAGAGACCCAGTACTTC,CASSGLKETQYF
TRBJ2-1,TRBD1,TRBV18,.,TGTGCCAGCTCACCACCGCGGGACAGGGGGCGGTATGAGCAGTTCTTC,CASSPPRDRGRYEQFF
TRBJ2-7,TRBD1,TRBV3-1,once,TGTGCCAGCAGCCAAGATTGGAGAACAGGGGGCCTCTACGAGCAGTACTTC,CASSQDWRTGGLYEQYF
TRBJ2-2,.,TRBV9,.,TGTGCCAGCAGCGGGGGAGGCCTCCCCCCCGGGGAGCTGTTTTTT,CASSGGGLPPGELFF
TRBJ2-2,.,TRBV20-1,once,TGCAGTGCTAGCCCTATACAGGGTTCGAACACCGGGGAGCTGTTTTTT,CSASPIQGSNTGELFF
TRBJ2-5,.,TRBV10-3,.,TGTGCCATCAGTCCCGGGGAGGTGGGCCAAGAGACCCAGTACTTC,CAISPGEVGQETQYF
TRBJ2-7,.,TRBV9,.,TGTGCCAGCAGCCCACTACGGAGCGGGTCCTACGAGCAGTACTTC,CASSPLRSGSYEQYF
TRBJ2-1,TRBD2,TRBV29-1,.,TGCAGCGTTACCGGGACTAGCGGGGGGAGTGAGCAGTTCTTC,CSVTGTSGGSEQFF
TRBJ2-5,TRBD1,TRBV15,.,TGTGCCACCAGCAGGGGTAACAGGGGACAAGAGACCCAGTACTTC,CATSRGNRGQETQYF
TRBJ2-3,.,TRBV5-1,.,TGCGCCAGCAGAGGTGGAGGGGGAAGCACAGATACGCAGTATTTT,CASRGGGGSTDTQYF
TRBJ1-5,.,TRBV18,.,TGTGCCAGCTCACCCAGCGGCGGGGACTCCGATAGCAATCAGCCCCAGCATTTT,CASSPSGGDSDSNQPQHF
TRBJ1-1,.,TRBV5-4,.,TGTGCCAGCAGCCTGGGAGGCAGGGACACTGAAGCTTTCTTT,CASSLGGRDTEAFF
TRBJ2-6,.,TRBV28,.,TGTGCCAGCAGTCCCCAGGGGCCTAGCTCTGGGGCCAACGTCCTGACTTTC,CASSPQGPSSGANVLTF
TRBJ2-5,.,TRBV6-5,.,TGTGCCAGTCGAAGCGGCGGCCAAGAGACCCAGTACTTC,CASRSGGQETQYF
TRBJ2-6,TRBD2,TRBV7-2,.,TGTGCCAGCAGCTTGACTAGCGCTTACTCTGGGGCCAACGTCCTGACTTTC,CASSLTSAYSGANVLTF
TRBJ2-5,TRBD2,TRBV20-1,.,TGCAGTGCCGGGGGCGGGGGGCAAGAGACCCAGTACTTC,CSAGGGGQETQYF
TRBJ2-7,.,TRBV7-2,.,TGTGCCAGCAGCTTAGTGAGTAGGGACACCGTCGGGTACGAGCAGTACTTC,CASSLVSRDTVGYEQYF
TRBJ1-1,.,TRBV12-3/TRBV12-4,.,TGTGCCAGCAGTTCCGGGACCGCTAACACTGAAGCTTTCTTT,CASSSGTANTEAFF
TRBJ2-5,TRBD1,TRBV28,.,TGTGCCAGCAGGCCTTTGGGGACAGGAGTTCAAGAGACCCAGTACTTC,CASRPLGTGVQETQYF
TRBJ2-6,TRBD1,TRBV4-2,.,TGTGCCAGCAGCCAAGCAAACAGGGGATCCGGGGCCAACGTCCTGACTTTC,CASSQANRGSGANVLTF
TRBJ1-2,TRBD1,TRBV10-3,.,TGTGCCATCAGTGAGAGGACAGGGTACTATGGCTACACCTTC,CAISERTGYYGYTF
TRBJ2-5,.,TRBV7-2,.,TGTGCCAGCAGCCCACGGGGGCCAGTTTCGGGCGAGACCCAGTACTTC,CASSPRGPVSGETQYF
TRBJ2-2,.,TRBV2,.,TGTGCCAGCAGTCCCCAACCCACCGGGGAGCTGTTTTTT,CASSPQPTGELFF
TRBJ2-6,.,TRBV2,.,TGTGCCAGCAGTCTAAGCGTGTCCTTGGCCAACGTCCTGACTTTC,CASSLSVSLANVLTF
TRBJ2-2,TRBD1,TRBV29-1,.,TGCAGCGTTGGGACAGGAGAGAACACCGGGGAGCTGTTTTTT,CSVGTGENTGELFF
TRBJ1-5,.,TRBV28,.,TGTGCCATCGCTGGGAAGACCCTATCAGCCCAGCATTTT,CAIAGKTLSAQHF
TRBJ2-1,TRBD2,TRBV3-1,.,TGTGCCAGCAGCCAAGATTGGGGGGGGAGGGAGCAGTTCTTC,CASSQDWGGREQFF
TRBJ2-5,TRBD2,TRBV7-2,.,TGTGCCAGCAGCGCGGCCGGGACTAGGATTGAGACCCAGTACTTC,CASSAAGTRIETQYF
TRBJ2-1,.,TRBV7-9,.,TGTGCCAGCAGCCGGTTCAATGAGCAGTTCTTC,CASSRFNEQFF
TRBJ2-7,.,TRBV4-3,.,TGCGCCAGCAACCAAGCTTCTCAGGATCTCTACGAGCAGTACTTC,CASNQASQDLYEQYF
TRBJ1-2,.,TRBV29-1,once,TGCAGCGTTGAGGACGACCAGCACTATGGCTACACCTTC,CSVEDDQHYGYTF
TRBJ2-5,TRBD1,TRBV19,.,TGTGCCAGTAGTTCGGGACAGGTCCTAATAGAGACCCAGTACTTC,CASSSGQVLIETQYF
TRBJ1-5,.,TRBV28,.,TGTGCCAGCAGTCTAGGACTTTCAGGTCAGCCCCAGCATTTT,CASSLGLSGQPQHF
TRBJ2-7,.,TRBV7-2,.,TGTGCCAGCTCCCGGCCCGAGACAGGTCTATACGAGCAGTACTTC,CASSRPETGLYEQYF
TRBJ1-6,TRBD1,TRBV14,.,TGTGCCAGCAGCCTTGGGACAGGGGTAAATTCACCCCTCCACTTT,CASSLGTGVNSPLHF
TRBJ2-4,TRBD1,TRBV9,.,TGTGCCAGCAGCGCCGGGACAGCCGAAAACATTCAGTACTTC,CASSAGTAENIQYF
TRBJ1-2,.,TRBV29-1,.,TGCAGCGTTGAGGGGGCGGGCTATGGCTACACCTTC,CSVEGAGYGYTF
TRBJ2-7,.,TRBV5-4,.,TGTGCCAGCAGCGTGAAAGAGGGTATCCACGAGCAGTACTTC,CASSVKEGIHEQYF
TRBJ2-5,.,TRBV6-2/TRBV6-3,.,TGTGCCAGCAGGTATAAGTTTTCGGGCCACTGCCCGAACGAGACCCAGTACTTC,CASRYKFSGHCPNETQYF
TRBJ2-6,.,TRBV4-1,.,TGCGCCAGCAGCCAAGGAATGAGCTCTGGGGCCAACGTCCTGACTTTC,CASSQGMSSGANVLTF
TRBJ2-3,.,TRBV5-6,.,TGTGCCAGCAGCTTGGTCGGCAGGGCGATGACGGATACGCAGTATTTT,CASSLVGRAMTDTQYF